The 18 T cell receptor beta chains given below trace back to one sample, sequenced in a study of cytomegalovirus exposure and HLA in healthy donors. Researchers ran the PCR with 60 Vbeta and 13 Jbeta primers. TCRdb's copy holds only in-frame clones and misses some; the assay was immunoSEQ multiplex PCR. The sample table sets out about 160,000 clones. The sequencing sample was made of PBMCs. Receptor source: a man younger than 40 in good health and CMV-seronegative.

The V and J genes are TRBV30 and TRBJ2-7; 8 positions agree with TRBD1. The J segment lost 3 bases and the V segment lost 2 bases, leaving 3 bases of the junction unmatched. The CDR3 has 13 amino acids. In germline, CDR1 is GTSNPN, CDR2 SVGIG (reference sequence). CDR3 sequence: CAWSPGQDYEQYF. Here the CDR3 DNA reads TGTGCCTGGAGTCCGGGACAGGACTACGAGCAGTACTTC.

This chain joins TRBV11-2 and TRBJ1-2; D not resolved. The V gene's germline CDR1 is SGHAT and CDR2 FQNNGV. Trimming pared 4 bases from V and 6 bases from J, leaving 12 bases between. The CDR3 consists of 13 residues. The CDR3, as DNA: TGTGCCAGCAGCTCCTTAAAGCGGGATGGCTACACCTTC. Protein product: CASSSLKRDGYTF.

V and J are TRBV14 and TRBJ2-2; D not resolved. Germline V lookup: CDR1 SGHDN, CDR2 FVKESK. V dropped 4 bases and J dropped 3 bases, with 12 bases sitting between them. The CDR3 contains 15 residues. The chain's CDR3 is CASSLPGSYTGELFF. The CDR3 DNA is TGTGCCAGCAGCCTCCCGGGTAGCTACACCGGGGAGCTGTTTTTT.

V usage is TRBV5-4 and J usage is TRBJ2-3, with 8 bases matching TRBD2. The germline V gene has CDR1 SGHNT and CDR2 YYREEE (reference sequence). The CDR3 length is 15 residues. The junction had 6 bases not matched to a gene; V was cut back by 4 bases and J by 2 bases. The CDR3 DNA is TGTGCCAGCAGCCCGCGACTAGCGTACACAGATACGCAGTATTTT. It translates to CASSPRLAYTDTQYF.

The chain combines TRBV27 with TRBJ2-5; D gene uncertain. Germline loops: CDR1 MNHEY, CDR2 SMNVEV (reference sequence). Between the trimmed V and J ends, which lost 3 bases and 5 bases, there was a span of 28 bases. The CDR3 runs 19 residues. The CDR3 region is CASSFIPPTPVRPGETQYF. The CDR3, as DNA: TGTGCCAGCAGTTTCATTCCGCCGACTCCCGTACGTCCCGGGGAGACCCAGTACTTC.

The chain joins TRBV7-8 to TRBJ2-7; unclear D gene. CDR3 length equals 14 residues. Germline assignment: CDR1 SGHVS and CDR2 FQNEAQ. Between the trimmed V and J ends, which lost 0 bases and 2 bases, there was a span of 8 bases. For the CDR3, the DNA is TGTGCCAGCAGCTTAGCGTCTAGAACCTACGAGCAGTACTTC. This translates into CASSLASRTYEQYF.

This chain joins TRBV11-3 and TRBJ2-1; TRBD2 is a possible D gene (6 bases). Trimming removed 6 bases at V and 0 bases at J, with 15 bases between. CDR3 length: 16 residues. Looked up from germline, CDR1 is SGHNT and CDR2 is YENEEA. DNA of the CDR3: TGTGCCAGCAGTTCCGGAGGGGCGAGCTCCTACAATGAGCAGTTCTTC. Its translation: CASSSGGASSYNEQFF.

This chain joins TRBV13 and TRBJ2-1; 12 bases are a match to TRBD1. From germline, CDR1 is PRHDT and CDR2 FYEKMQ (reference sequence). The J segment lost 7 bases and the V segment lost 1 base, leaving 5 bases of the junction unmatched. The CDR3 covers 16 residues. The CDR3 bases are TGTGCCAGCAGCTTAGTAGGGACAGGGGGCTCGAATGAGCAGTTCTTC. Its protein product is CASSLVGTGGSNEQFF.

The chain recombines TRBV6-5 with TRBJ2-7; 7 bases map to TRBD2. The CDR3 covers 14 residues. The germline gives CDR1 MNHEY, CDR2 SVGAGI. With V trimmed by 6 bases and J by 2 bases, 7 bases remained unmatched. CDR3 coding DNA: TGTGCCAGCAGGGAGAGCGGGAACCCCTACGAGCAGTACTTC. It specifies CASRESGNPYEQYF.

This chain links TRBV14 with TRBJ2-5; 11 nucleotides line up with TRBD2. CDR3 length: 14 amino acids. The V gene's germline CDR1 is SGHDN and CDR2 FVKESK. V trimming: 11 bases; J trimming: 4 bases; junction bases outside the gene matches: 9. The CDR3 here is CAPRGLAGGETQYF. CDR3 nucleotide sequence: TGTGCCCCCAGAGGTCTAGCGGGGGGAGAGACCCAGTACTTC.

V gene TRBV15 combines with J gene TRBJ2-5; the D gene is possibly TRBD2 (6 bases). Germline-derived CDR1 and CDR2 are LNHNV and YYDKDF (reference sequence). V was trimmed by 1 base and J by 5 bases, leaving 17 bases between them. This CDR3 is built from 16 residues. CDR3 in amino acids: CATSRGSTRAGETQYF. DNA for the CDR3: TGTGCCACCAGCAGAGGTTCGACTAGGGCAGGGGAGACCCAGTACTTC. The variable domain in full, with the rest retrieved from reference TRBV15 and TRBJ2-5, is DAMVIQNPRYQVTQFGKPVTLSCSQTLNHNVMYWYQQKSSQAPKLLFHYYDKDFNNEADTPDNFQSRRPNTSFCFLDIRSPGLGDTAMYLCATSRGSTRAGETQYFGPGTRLLVL.

Here the CDR3 DNA reads TGCGCCAGCAGCCTAAACCCGACAGGGACTGGAAACACCATATATTTT. This sequence encodes CASSLNPTGTGNTIYF. This chain links TRBV5-1 with TRBJ1-3, with 7 bases that match TRBD1. The germline CDR1 and CDR2 sequences are SGHRS and YFSETQ. The junction had 9 bases not matched to a gene; V was cut back by 4 bases and J by 2 bases. The CDR3 spans 16 residues.

The genes are TRBV11-3 and TRBJ2-7; 11 bases agree with TRBD2. The CDR3 is 16 amino acids. Per the germline V gene, CDR1 is SGHNT and CDR2 is YENEEA. The ends lost 1 base at V and 4 bases at J; junction bases unmatched: 6. CDR3 in amino acids: CASSLGGTSGIYEQYF. The CDR3 DNA follows: TGTGCCAGCAGCTTAGGAGGGACTAGCGGAATTTACGAGCAGTACTTC.

The rearrangement links TRBV7-2 to TRBJ2-3; 9 bases are a match to TRBD2. The CDR3 is 15 amino acids. Per germline, CDR1 SGHTA and CDR2 FQGNSA. J lost 5 bases, V lost 3 bases, and 6 bases had no gene match. For the CDR3, the DNA is TGTGCCAGCAGCTTCATAGCGGGAGCAGGAGATACGCAGTATTTT. Its protein is CASSFIAGAGDTQYF.

The chain links TRBV7-9 to TRBJ2-7, with 8 bases aligning to TRBD2. The CDR3 is 14 residues long. The germline V gene has CDR1 SEHNR and CDR2 FQNEAQ (reference sequence). The J segment lost 4 bases and the V segment lost 5 bases, leaving 7 bases of the junction unmatched. CDR3 in amino acids: CASSKLAELYEQYF. The CDR3 DNA follows: TGTGCCAGCAGCAAACTAGCGGAGCTATACGAGCAGTACTTC.

The CDR3 sequence is CASRRTSGSYTDTQYF. The CDR3 coding sequence is TGTGCCAGCAGGCGGACTAGCGGGAGTTACACAGATACGCAGTATTTT. This rearrangement joins TRBV28 to TRBJ2-3, with TRBD2 matching over 13 bases. Germline V gives CDR1 MDHEN, CDR2 SYDVKM. With 6 bases clipped from V and 2 bases from J, the junction kept 5 bases outside the gene matches. The CDR3 sequence is 16 residues long.

The chain has TRBV28 and TRBJ2-7; D may be TRBD2 (5 bases). The germline CDR1 and CDR2 sequences are MDHEN and SYDVKM. V lost 8 bases and J 2 bases, leaving 16 bases between the germline ends. The CDR3 is 14 amino acids. The CDR3 DNA reads TGTGCCAGCCTTTCCGGGGTGGGGACCTACGAGCAGTACTTC. This codes for CASLSGVGTYEQYF.

The V and J genes are TRBV5-1 and TRBJ2-3, with D possibly TRBD2 on 7 matching bases. CDR1 is SGHRS and CDR2 is YFSETQ in the germline V gene. Deletions cut 4 bases from V and 6 bases from J, with 15 bases between. This CDR3 is built from 14 residues. The CDR3 DNA reads TGCGCCAGCAGCCCCGCCGGGGGGCAGGATACGCAGTATTTT. The encoded protein is CASSPAGGQDTQYF.